What follows are 3 T cell receptor beta chains derived from one specimen sequenced in a study of PD-1 blockade in classical Hodgkin lymphoma. Clones were sequenced by immunoSEQ multiplex PCR, and TCRdb holds only the in-frame ones, with some missing. The table includes under 50,000 clones, 66% detected once. Time point noted: cycle 4 day 1 (C4D1), after six to seven weeks of nivolumab. All the patients suffered relapse after autologous stem cell transplantation, and brentuximab vedotin exposure differed. The sequenced sample was peripheral blood mononuclear cells (PBMCs), obtained before the fourth cycle of nivolumab. All receptors come from a human donor with classical Hodgkin lymphoma.

DNA of the CDR3: TGCGCCAGCGAAATCCTCCCCCTCCCGGGACAGACGAACACCGGGGAGCTGTTTTTT. Amino acid sequence: CASEILPLPGQTNTGELFF. The rearrangement uses TRBV10-1 and TRBJ2-2; 7 bases match TRBD1. V gave up 8 bases and J gave up 0 bases; unmatched junction bases: 18. CDR3 length equals 19 residues. Looked up from germline, CDR1 is WNHNN and CDR2 is SYGVQD (reference sequence).

The chain joins TRBV19 to TRBJ2-1, with D possibly being TRBD2 (6 bases). This CDR3 has 13 amino acids. Germline V gene lookup returns CDR1 LNHDA and CDR2 SQIVND (reference sequence). Trimming took 3 bases from V and 9 from J, leaving 12 bases between them. The CDR3: CASSITGGIEQFF. The CDR3 DNA follows: TGTGCCAGTAGTATCACCGGGGGTATTGAGCAGTTCTTC.

V is TRBV7-6 and J is TRBJ1-3, with 7 bases fitting TRBD1. The germline V gene has CDR1 SGHVS and CDR2 FNYEAQ. The CDR3 loop spans 16 amino acids. The junction had 7 bases not matched to a gene; V was cut back by 5 bases and J by 0 bases. The CDR3 loop is CASSGPGQYSGNTIYF. Here the CDR3 DNA reads TGTGCCAGCAGCGGACCGGGACAGTACTCTGGAAACACCATATATTTT.